This passage covers 20 T cell receptor beta chains from one sample sequenced in a study of blood T cell repertoires in COVID-19. Produced via immunoSEQ multiplex PCR; TCRdb's table is partial and in-frame only. The data hold over 95,000 clones, with 84% observed a single time. The sequencing input was peripheral blood. The source of these receptors is a man in his 70s with active or convalescent COVID-19.

V gene TRBV28 combines with J gene TRBJ2-1; TRBD1 agrees at 9 bases. Germline V gene lookup returns CDR1 MDHEN and CDR2 SYDVKM. V lost 3 bases and J lost 9; bases outside the gene matches: 9. The length of the CDR3 is 15 residues. CDR3 sequence: CASSFWTGVGIEQFF. The CDR3 bases are TGTGCCAGCAGTTTTTGGACAGGGGTAGGTATTGAGCAGTTCTTC.

This clone was found once. The chain is built from TRBV27 and TRBJ2-3, with 10 bases matching TRBD2. This CDR3 has 21 residues. Germline CDR1 MNHEY, CDR2 SMNVEV (reference sequence). V lost 3 bases and J lost 2; bases outside the gene matches: 20. The CDR3 DNA reads as TGTGCCAGCAGTTTTAGGGTCCTAGCGGGGGCCGAGTCCTCGAACACAGATACGCAGTATTTT. Translation: CASSFRVLAGAESSNTDTQYF.

The chain employs TRBV5-6 and TRBJ2-7; D is possibly TRBD2 (5 bases). The CDR3 has 12 amino acids. Trimming left V 5 bases short and J 2 bases short, with 8 bases between. Per the germline V gene, CDR1 is SGHDT and CDR2 is YYEEEE. The CDR3 spells CASSQRAYEQYF. The DNA for the CDR3 is TGTGCCAGCAGTCAGAGGGCCTACGAGCAGTACTTC.

The rearrangement links TRBV6-2 or TRBV6-3 to TRBJ2-1; 8 nucleotides match TRBD1. The V gene end was trimmed by 6 bases and the J gene end by 5 bases; junction bases not matched to a gene: 6. This CDR3 region has 14 residues. CDR1 is MNHEY, CDR2 SVGEGT, per germline. The CDR3 DNA reads as TGTGCCAGCAGCCCCAGACAGGGGAACAATGAGCAGTTCTTC. Its protein product is CASSPRQGNNEQFF.

A word on this clone: This same CDR3 is encoded by further DNA sequences in the sample. The chain employs TRBV27 and TRBJ2-3; D is undetermined. In germline, CDR1 is MNHEY, CDR2 SMNVEV (reference sequence). The V end was cut by 6 bases, the J end by 1 base, with 8 bases between. The CDR3 is 13 amino acids. The CDR3 DNA sequence: TGTGCCAGCAGGAAAACAGGCACAGATACGCAGTATTTT. It encodes CASRKTGTDTQYF.

This CDR3 reads CASSLQGARAGELFF. For the CDR3, the DNA is TGTGCCAGCAGTCTCCAGGGGGCTAGGGCCGGGGAGCTGTTTTTT. The rearrangement links TRBV28 to TRBJ2-2; 8 bases match TRBD1. CDR1 is MDHEN, CDR2 SYDVKM, per germline. Trimming took 5 bases from V and 6 from J; bases not matched to a gene: 8. The CDR3 has 15 residues.

The sample holds a few counts of this clone. The chain employs TRBV7-2 and TRBJ2-3; the match to TRBD2 covers 8 bases. This CDR3 spans 15 amino acids. J was trimmed by 14 bases and V by 2 bases; bases with no gene match: 15. The germline V gene has CDR1 SGHTA and CDR2 FQGNSA. CDR3 coding DNA: TGTGCCAGCAGCTTAATTAATGGGGCGGGGGGAACCCGGTATTTT. This gives the protein CASSLINGAGGTRYF.

The CDR3 DNA is TGTGCCAGCAGCTCCGGGAACACCGGGGAGCTGTTTTTT. It yields the protein CASSSGNTGELFF. J is TRBJ2-2 and V is TRBV7-3; D ambiguous. The V gene's germline CDR1 is SGHTA and CDR2 FQGTGA. The CDR3 is 13 amino acids. V lost 4 bases to trimming and J lost 1 base, with 4 bases between them.

The rearrangement links TRBV9 to TRBJ2-1; 10 nucleotides agree with TRBD2. The V gene's germline CDR1 is SGDLS and CDR2 YYNGEE. The CDR3 is 15 amino acids. V lost 4 bases and J lost 7; bases outside the gene matches: 8. The CDR3 loop is CASSPPAGGRNEQFF. The CDR3 DNA reads as TGTGCCAGCAGCCCCCCAGCGGGGGGGCGTAATGAGCAGTTCTTC.

This chain uses TRBV1 with TRBJ2-3; the D call in the table, TRBD2, was not verified against the DNA. TRBV1 is deemed a pseudogene. The CDR3 runs to 17 residues. CDR3 nucleotide sequence: TGCACCAGCAGCCAAGTCGGACTAGCTCATAGCACAGATACGCAGTATTTT. Translating it yields CTSSQVGLAHSTDTQYF.

The chain is built from TRBV7-8 and TRBJ2-1, with D possibly TRBD1 on 5 matching bases. Trimming pared 2 bases from V and 7 bases from J, leaving 15 bases between. Germline V gene data show CDR1 as SGHVS and CDR2 as FQNEAQ. This CDR3 region has 15 residues. DNA for the CDR3: TGTGCCAGCAGCTTAACGGGCAGGGTCGGGAATGAGCAGTTCTTC. This encodes CASSLTGRVGNEQFF.

This chain links TRBV19 with TRBJ2-7; D is possibly TRBD1 (5 bases). V was cut by 6 bases and J by 2 bases, with 17 bases left in between. The CDR3 is 15 amino acids. Per the germline V gene, CDR1 is LNHDA and CDR2 is SQIVND (reference sequence). CDR3 in amino acids: CASSRQSTNPYEQYF. CDR3 DNA: TGTGCCAGTAGCCGACAGTCCACCAACCCCTACGAGCAGTACTTC.

The rearrangement links TRBV6-2 or TRBV6-3 to TRBJ2-3; 8 bases line up with TRBD1. Germline V gene sequence: CDR1 MNHEY, CDR2 SVGEGT. V was pared by 5 bases and J by 3 bases, with 16 bases of the junction left unmatched. This CDR3 spans 18 amino acids. This CDR3 is CASSRPGGTGHHTDTQYF. The CDR3 region has the DNA TGTGCCAGCAGTAGGCCCGGAGGGACAGGCCACCATACAGATACGCAGTATTTT.

This clone was picked up a small number of times. V usage is TRBV28 and J usage is TRBJ1-2, with 9 bases that match TRBD1. The CDR3 runs to 12 residues. Per germline, CDR1 MDHEN and CDR2 SYDVKM. Germline trimming cut 5 bases from V and 8 bases from J; bases unmatched to any gene: 3. The CDR3 loop reads CASSDRGNGYTF. The CDR3 DNA is TGTGCCAGCAGTGACAGGGGGAACGGCTACACCTTC.

The rearrangement joins TRBV3-1 (or the pseudogene TRBV3-2) to TRBJ1-5; a possible D gene is TRBD1 (6 bases). Trimming left V 3 bases short and J 1 base short, with 10 bases between. This CDR3 has 15 residues. Germline CDR1 is LGHDT and CDR2 is YNNKEL (reference sequence). The CDR3 nucleotides are TGTGCCAGCAGCCATACAGGGTTCAGCAATCAGCCCCAGCATTTT. Encoded protein: CASSHTGFSNQPQHF.

In this sample, this clone turned up once. The chain uses TRBV9 and TRBJ1-3, with 9 nucleotides matching TRBD1. With 0 bases clipped from V and 0 bases from J, the junction kept 4 bases outside the gene matches. The V gene's germline CDR1 is SGDLS and CDR2 YYNGEE. The CDR3 loop spans 17 amino acids. The chain's CDR3 is CASSVAGTGSSGNTIYF. Written as DNA, the CDR3 is TGTGCCAGCAGCGTAGCTGGGACAGGGAGCTCTGGAAACACCATATATTTT.

The CDR3 DNA reads TGTGCCTGGAGTGTACAAGCAGGGGTAGGGAATTCACCCCTCCACTTT. It encodes CAWSVQAGVGNSPLHF. This rearrangement joins TRBV30 to TRBJ1-6, with TRBD1 as a possible D gene (6 bases). With 0 bases removed from V and 7 bases from J, the gap between germline ends came to 16 bases. The CDR3 sequence is 16 residues long. The germline gives CDR1 GTSNPN, CDR2 SVGIG (reference sequence).

This clone has a handful of counts. The chain couples TRBV11-3 to TRBJ2-2; a weak D match, TRBD1 (6 bases). The CDR3 covers 14 residues. Germline V gene data show CDR1 as SGHNT and CDR2 as YENEEA. V gave up 3 bases and J gave up 7 bases, with 12 bases separating them. The CDR3: CASSFTGSGGELFF. Written as DNA, the CDR3 is TGTGCCAGCAGCTTTACAGGGTCGGGCGGGGAGCTGTTTTTT. Drawing the rest from reference TRBV11-3 and TRBJ2-2, the complete variable domain is EAGVVQSPRYKIIEKKQPVAFWCNPISGHNTLYWYLQNLGQGPELLIRYENEEAVDDSQLPKDRFSAERLKGVDSTLKIQPAELGDSAVYLCASSFTGSGGELFFGEGSRLTVL.

CDR3 residues: CAWTSGGWSYNEQFF. The CDR3, as DNA: TGTGCCTGGACTAGCGGGGGTTGGTCCTACAATGAGCAGTTCTTC. The rearrangement uses TRBV30 and TRBJ2-1; 10 bases map to TRBD2. Germline trimming cut 4 bases from V and 1 base from J; bases unmatched to any gene: 4. This CDR3 is built from 15 residues. Germline V gene sequence: CDR1 GTSNPN, CDR2 SVGIG (reference sequence).

CDR3 nucleotide sequence: TGTGCCAGCTCGCGACAAAACGGACTAGCGGGGGGGCTGGAAAAGACCCAGTACTTC. Its translation: CASSRQNGLAGGLEKTQYF. The rearrangement uses TRBV18 and TRBJ2-5; TRBD2 matches 15 bases. The CDR3 runs 19 residues. Germline V lookup: CDR1 KGHSH, CDR2 LQKENI. J gave up 6 bases and V 6 bases, and 17 bases lay outside the gene matches. The variable domain in full, completed from reference TRBV18 and TRBJ2-5, reads NAGVMQNPRHLVRRRGQEARLRCSPMKGHSHVYWYRQLPEEGLKFMVYLQKENIIDESGMPKERFSAEFPKEGPSILRIQQVVRGDSAAYFCASSRQNGLAGGLEKTQYFGPGTRLLVL.